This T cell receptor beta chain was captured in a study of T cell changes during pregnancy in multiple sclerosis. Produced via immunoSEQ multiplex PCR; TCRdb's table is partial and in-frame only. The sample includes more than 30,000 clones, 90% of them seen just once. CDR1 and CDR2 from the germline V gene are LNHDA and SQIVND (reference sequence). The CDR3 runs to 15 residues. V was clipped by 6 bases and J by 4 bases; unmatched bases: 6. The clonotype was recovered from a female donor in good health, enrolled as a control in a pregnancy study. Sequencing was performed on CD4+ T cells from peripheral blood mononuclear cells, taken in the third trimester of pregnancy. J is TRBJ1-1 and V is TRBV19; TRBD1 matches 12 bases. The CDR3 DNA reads TGTGCCAGTAGACGGGACAGGGGGCTAAGCACTGAAGCTTTCTTT. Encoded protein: CASRRDRGLSTEAFF.